This paragraph covers one T cell receptor (beta chain) sequence. These data come from a study of shared clonotypes between healthy human individuals. Trimming removed 1 base from V and 4 bases from J, with 13 bases in between. Looked up from germline, CDR1 is SGHTA and CDR2 is FQGTGA. This CDR3 contains 16 residues. The protocol was immunoSEQ multiplex PCR, while the TCRdb copy is restricted to in-frame clones and leaves out a portion. The data show some 500,000 clones, with 60% to 80% seen just once and more than 10% held by the top ten. The J gene is TRBJ2-2, the V gene TRBV7-3; the D is unclear. Material for sequencing was PBMCs. The sequence came from a woman in her 40s in good health. Some clones in this sample may be carry-over from other donors' samples. The CDR3 DNA reads as TGTGCCAGCAGCTTAATATCCCAGGATCCCACCGGGGAGCTGTTTTTT. Its translation is CASSLISQDPTGELFF.